The 8 T cell receptor beta chains below all came from one sample that was sequenced in a study of blood T cell repertoires in COVID-19. Libraries were prepared by immunoSEQ multiplex PCR; TCRdb keeps only in-frame clonotypes and omits some of them. This sample carries approximately 75,000 clones, approximately 90% of them seen once, and the ten largest clones take around 0.6%. The sample was peripheral blood. Receptors originate from a man between 60 and 75 years old with acute or convalescent COVID-19.

This clone was seen only once. J is TRBJ1-1 and V is TRBV15; 7 bases line up with TRBD1. The J segment lost 2 bases and the V segment lost 4 bases, leaving 7 bases of the junction unmatched. This CDR3 has 15 amino acids. Per the germline V gene, CDR1 is LNHNV and CDR2 is YYDKDF (reference sequence). In DNA, the CDR3 is TGTGCCACCAGCATACACAGGGGTGTCAACACTGAAGCTTTCTTT. This gives the protein CATSIHRGVNTEAFF.

The CDR3 loop is CASSQEARGSYEQYF. The CDR3 DNA reads as TGTGCCAGCAGTCAGGAAGCCAGGGGGTCCTACGAGCAGTACTTC. The chain uses TRBV7-6 and TRBJ2-7; 7 bases are a match to TRBD1. CDR1 and CDR2 (germline): SGHVS, FNYEAQ. The CDR3 has 15 amino acids. The V gene end was trimmed by 6 bases and the J gene end by 1 base; junction bases not matched to a gene: 9.

The chain uses TRBV18 and TRBJ1-1; the D gene is possibly TRBD1 (5 bases). Germline V CDR1 and CDR2: KGHSH, LQKENI. This CDR3 has 16 amino acids. V lost 2 bases and J lost 1, with 14 bases in between. Here the CDR3 reads CASSPRVGGTNTEAFF. The CDR3 bases are TGTGCCAGCTCACCAAGGGTGGGGGGAACGAACACTGAAGCTTTCTTT.

For this clone: The junction and the germline gene differ at one end; a read error may be behind it. The rearrangement uses TRBV7-8 and TRBJ2-2; 11 nucleotides match TRBD2. Germline loops: CDR1 SGHVS, CDR2 FQNEAQ. This CDR3 comprises 17 residues. The CDR3 coding sequence is TGTGCCAGCAGCTCTCTAGCGGGAGGTGGCGGCACCGGGGAGTTGTTTTTT. Encoded protein: CASSSLAGGGGTGELFF.

The rearrangement links TRBV5-6 to TRBJ2-5, with 8 positions matching TRBD2. After removal of 3 bases from V and 0 bases from J, the junction contained 4 bases not matched to a gene. CDR3 size: 15 residues. The germline V gene encodes CDR1 SGHDT and CDR2 YYEEEE. CDR3 coding DNA: TGTGCCAGCAGCTCGGGGGGGCGATACCAAGAGACCCAGTACTTC. Translating it yields CASSSGGRYQETQYF. Combining the CDR3 with reference TRBV5-6 and TRBJ2-5 gives the whole variable domain DAGVTQSPTHLIKTRGQQVTLRCSPKSGHDTVSWYQQALGQGPQFIFQYYEEEERQRGNFPDRFSGHQFPNYSSELNVNALLLGDSALYLCASSSGGRYQETQYFGPGTRLLVL.

This clone was seen a single time. The chain is built from TRBV6-5 and TRBJ1-1; TRBD1 might be the D (5 bases). The germline CDR1 and CDR2 sequences are MNHEY and SVGAGI. This CDR3 has 14 residues. V dropped 2 bases and J dropped 1 base, with 8 bases sitting between them. The CDR3 spells CASSYPGGNTEAFF. For the CDR3, the DNA is TGTGCCAGCAGTTACCCCGGGGGGAACACTGAAGCTTTCTTT.

Points on this clone: Sequence at one end of the junction differs from germline and may be a read error. The chain employs TRBV4-2 and TRBJ2-7, with 7 positions matching TRBD2. The germline V gene has CDR1 LGHNA and CDR2 YNFKEQ. CDR3 length equals 15 residues. The CDR3 region has the DNA TGTGCCAGCAGCCAAGTAGCGGGCATCCAGGCAAATATCCGTTTC. Protein: CASSQVAGIQANIRF.

This chain uses TRBV29-1 with TRBJ1-1; weak D call: TRBD1 (5 bases). Trimming cost V 4 bases and J 1 base, with 19 bases left between them. This CDR3 has 16 amino acids. Germline V CDR1 and CDR2: SQVTM, ANQGSEA. The CDR3 nucleotides are TGCAGCGTTGGGGTGTTAGACAGAGATTGGAACACTGAAGCTTTCTTT. Amino acids: CSVGVLDRDWNTEAFF.